The 21 T cell receptor beta chains listed next were all sequenced from one sample in a study of T cells in Graves' hyperthyroidism and ophthalmopathy. From RNA transcripts, TCR beta CDR3 regions were amplified. A set of HTBI primers served as the primers for a first-round RT-PCR of the TCR CDR3. Via MiXCR, TCRdb re-called the multiplex PCR reads, giving one row per CDR3 protein. Of around 540,000 distinct CDR3 sequences listed, under 60% are singletons. Sequencing input: peripheral blood or thyroid tissue (not recorded which). The receptor source for this set is a woman younger than 30 with Graves' hyperthyroidism.

This clonotype appeared many times. The chain joins TRBV11-2 to TRBJ1-6, with 7 bases identical to TRBD1. The J segment lost 0 bases and the V segment lost 5 bases, leaving 7 bases of the junction unmatched. The CDR3 loop spans 17 amino acids. CDR1 is SGHAT, CDR2 FQNNGV, per germline. CDR3 protein: CASSGRQGSSYNSPLHF. As DNA, the CDR3 is TGTGCCAGCAGCGGAAGACAGGGAAGCTCCTATAATTCACCCCTCCACTTT. Full variable domain (outside the CDR3, taken from reference TRBV11-2 and TRBJ1-6): EAGVAQSPRYKIIEKRQSVAFWCNPISGHATLYWYQQILGQGPKLLIQFQNNGVVDDSQLPKDRFSAERLKGVDSTLKIQPAKLEDSAVYLCASSGRQGSSYNSPLHFGNGTRLTVT.

The chain carries TRBV12-3 or TRBV12-4 and TRBJ2-5; unclear D gene. V gave up 6 bases and J gave up 10 bases, with 18 bases separating them. This CDR3 spans 13 amino acids. The DNA of the CDR3 is TGTGCCAGCAGCCAAGTGGAGAGGCAAGGCCAGTACTTC. Translating it yields CASSQVERQGQYF.

This clonotype was observed many times. The rearrangement joins TRBV7-2 to TRBJ1-2, with D possibly being TRBD1 (6 bases). Trimming took off 5 bases at V and 1 base at J, with 8 bases between the two ends. In germline, CDR1 is SGHTA, CDR2 FQGNSA. CDR3 size: 13 residues. This CDR3 is CASSKQGNYGYTF. CDR3 DNA sequence: TGTGCCAGCAGCAAACAGGGTAACTATGGCTACACCTTC.

This clonotype was seen a handful of times. DNA for the CDR3: TGTGCCAGCAGGGACGGACAGGGGGGAGGGAACGAGCAGTACTTC. This codes for CASRDGQGGGNEQYF. The chain joins TRBV2 to TRBJ2-7; 10 positions match TRBD1. The CDR3 extends over 15 amino acids. Trimming took 6 bases from V and 5 from J; bases not matched to a gene: 10. CDR1 and CDR2 from the germline V gene are SNHLY and FYNNEI.

The rearrangement links TRBV29-1 to TRBJ1-3; D gene unclear. The ends were cut back, 4 bases at V and 0 bases at J, with 4 bases in the middle. The CDR3 runs to 12 residues. CDR1 and CDR2 from the germline V gene are SQVTM and ANQGSEA. The CDR3 nucleotides are TGCAGCGTTGGGACCTCTGGAAACACCATATATTTT. Encoded protein: CSVGTSGNTIYF.

The chain combines TRBV25-1 with TRBJ1-2; 12 bases are a match to TRBD1. V was clipped by 5 bases and J by 10 bases; unmatched bases: 14. Germline CDR1 reads MGHDK; CDR2 reads SYGVNS. The CDR3 spans 16 residues. The CDR3 coding sequence is TGTGCCAGCAGTTCCCCCTCCCGGGACAGGGGGCGAGTCTACACCTTC. Amino acids: CASSSPSRDRGRVYTF.

Points on this clonotype: Because it lacks the conserved phenylalanine or tryptophan at the end, this CDR3 is likely a read error. No DNA is shown, since the ends of the CDR3 on it are uncertain; the CDR3 is the one TCRdb lists. V and J are TRBV5-1 and TRBJ1-3; the listed D gene, TRBD1, was not tested against the DNA. The CDR3 contains 10 residues when both ends are counted. Germline V lookup: CDR1 SGHRS, CDR2 YFSETQ. The CDR3 protein is CASSLAARGT.

This clonotype was detected once. A much bigger clone sits one base away, suggesting this may be a read error. V gene TRBV10-3 combines with J gene TRBJ2-7, with D uncertain. CDR1 ENHRY and CDR2 SYGVKD come from the germline V gene. The CDR3 runs to 14 residues. The V end lost 10 bases, the J end lost 5 bases, and 21 bases lay between the germline ends. CDR3 sequence: CATGQSSAEDEQYF. DNA for the CDR3: TGTGCCACGGGCCAGTCTAGTGCCGAGGACGAGCAGTACTTC.

The table lists this clonotype with many counts. The CDR3 nucleotides are TGTGCCACTGGGCCGGTCGAGGACACTGAAGCTTTCTTT. Protein sequence: CATGPVEDTEAFF. The chain combines TRBV15 with TRBJ1-1; D remains ambiguous. The CDR3 is 13 amino acids. Trimming took 9 bases from V and 3 from J, leaving 14 bases between them. CDR1 and CDR2 from the germline V gene are LNHNV and YYDKDF (reference sequence).

This clonotype was found many times. The junction does not match germline at one end; this may be a read error. The chain uses TRBV7-7 and TRBJ2-5; TRBD2 agrees at 7 bases. Looked up from germline, CDR1 is SSHAT and CDR2 is FNYEAQ (reference sequence). This CDR3 is built from 13 residues. This CDR3 reads CASSGGLVETQYF. DNA for the CDR3: TGTGCTAGCAGCGGCGGACTAGTGGAGACCCAGTACTTC.

This sequence joins TRBV12-5 and TRBJ2-7; D gene uncertain. CDR1 LGHNT and CDR2 FRNRAP come from the germline V gene. The CDR3 sequence is 16 residues long. Trimming cost V 6 bases and J 2 bases, with 20 bases left between them. CDR3 nucleotide sequence: TGTGCTAGTGGGTCTCTCCCGGCGGCCGCAACCTACGAGCAGTACTTC. Encoded protein: CASGSLPAAATYEQYF.

The chain uses TRBV20-1 and TRBJ2-7; 10 bases align to TRBD2. This CDR3 region has 13 residues. Germline CDR1 and CDR2: DFQATT and SNEGSKA (reference sequence). J gave up 7 bases and V 5 bases, and 8 bases lay outside the gene matches. The CDR3 bases are TGCAGTGCTCCCGGACTAGCGGTACAGGAGCAGTACTTC. Its translation: CSAPGLAVQEQYF.

Regarding this clonotype: A much bigger clone sits one base away, suggesting this may be a read error. Here the CDR3 DNA reads TGTGCCGGTAGTGACAGGGGTAGCGGGACTTTCGAGCAGTACTTC. It translates to CAGSDRGSGTFEQYF. The chain is built from TRBV19 and TRBJ2-7; D is perhaps TRBD1 or TRBD2 (8 bases each). Germline CDR1 and CDR2: LNHDA and SQIVND (reference sequence). The CDR3 consists of 15 residues.

This chain connects TRBV29-1 to TRBJ1-5; D remains unclear. This CDR3 comprises 14 residues. Germline assignment: CDR1 SQVTM and CDR2 ANQGSEA. The V and J ends lost 4 bases and 0 bases respectively, with 10 bases between them. Here the CDR3 reads CSVVGGNSNQPQHF. In nucleotides, the CDR3 is TGCAGCGTTGTAGGAGGTAATAGCAATCAGCCCCAGCATTTT.

This clonotype has a handful of counts. The V and J genes are TRBV29-1 and TRBJ1-2; D unclear. Per the germline V gene, CDR1 is SQVTM and CDR2 is ANQGSEA. The CDR3 has 14 residues. The ends were cut back, 3 bases at V and 5 bases at J, with 16 bases in the middle. This CDR3 is CSVDLGKALYGYTF. CDR3 in DNA: TGCAGCGTTGACCTCGGAAAAGCCCTATATGGCTACACCTTC.

In its sample, this clonotype was seen once. The V and J genes are TRBV15 and TRBJ1-1; D remains unclear. Germline loops: CDR1 LNHNV, CDR2 YYDKDF (reference sequence). The CDR3 spans 14 residues. The V end lost 0 bases, the J end lost 9 bases, and 14 bases lay between the germline ends. In DNA, the CDR3 is TGTGCCACCAGCAGAGATAGAGACGGAAGCCAAGCTTTCTTT. It is translated as CATSRDRDGSQAFF.

The chain uses TRBV2 and TRBJ2-7; 10 nucleotides line up with TRBD2. Trimming cost V 9 bases and J 4 bases; bases outside gene matches: 9. CDR1 and CDR2 from the germline V gene are SNHLY and FYNNEI. The CDR3 totals 14 residues. The CDR3 DNA follows: TGTGCCAGTACTAGCGGGACAGATCGTTACGAGCAGTACTTC. Protein product: CASTSGTDRYEQYF. Supplemented by reference TRBV2 and TRBJ2-7, the full variable domain reads EPEVTQTPSHQVTQMGQEVILRCVPISNHLYFYWYRQILGQKVEFLVSFYNNEISEKSEIFDDQFSVERPDGSNFTLKIRSTKLEDSAMYFCASTSGTDRYEQYFGPGTRLTVT.

Points on this clonotype: A much larger clone lies a single base off, so this may be a read error. This chain joins TRBV7-9 and TRBJ1-4; no clear D gene. The CDR3 runs 15 residues. CDR1 is SEHNR and CDR2 is FQNEAQ in the germline V gene (reference sequence). CDR3 sequence reads: CASSQSSGANEELFF. The CDR3 nucleotides read TGTGCCAGCAGCCAGAGCTCGGGTGCTAATGAAGAACTGTTTTTT.

Many counts were recorded for this clonotype. CDR3 amino acids: CATSDSGTGGRYEQYF. As DNA, the CDR3 is TGTGCCACCAGTGATTCAGGGACAGGGGGCCGGTACGAGCAGTACTTC. V usage is TRBV24-1 and J usage is TRBJ2-7; 12 nucleotides match TRBD1. Trimming at V came to 2 bases and at J to 4 bases, leaving 5 bases not matched to a gene. The CDR3 covers 16 residues. Germline V gene lookup returns CDR1 KGHDR and CDR2 SFDVKD.

J is TRBJ2-5 and V is TRBV20-1; 7 bases align to TRBD2. Germline values: CDR1 DFQATT, CDR2 SNEGSKA (reference sequence). The CDR3 consists of 14 residues. Unmatched junction bases numbered 8, after V lost 3 bases and J lost 4 bases. In DNA, the CDR3 is TGCAGTGCTAGGTTGTCGGGAGGACGAGAGACCCAGTACTTC. Translating it yields CSARLSGGRETQYF.

The chain couples TRBV7-6 to TRBJ2-7; tentative D call: TRBD1 (5 bases). The CDR3 covers 13 residues. The V end was cut by 4 bases, the J end by 3 bases, with 10 bases between. The germline V gene encodes CDR1 SGHVS and CDR2 FNYEAQ. The CDR3: CASSWGRVYEQYF. CDR3 sequence (DNA): TGTGCCAGCAGCTGGGGCCGGGTCTACGAGCAGTACTTC.